This entry lists 4 T cell receptor beta chains sequenced from one sample in a study of CD8 T cells in Susac syndrome (dated by TCRdb to the late 2010s). The protocol used for the library was the immunoSEQ multiplex PCR assay. RNA was extracted using the RNeasy kit, and roughly 0.45 to 1 ug of the RNA was reverse transcribed with random hexamers. Starting from the raw public reads, TCRdb applied fastp trimming at Q25, assembled clones with MiXCR and retained in-frame beta chains. Each CDR3 protein appears once, grouped with its most common genes and DNA. Within this sample are 250,000 to 350,000 distinct CDR3 sequences, with around 83% of them counted one time only. The biggest ten clones account for over 0.095% of the sample. The sequenced sample was CD8+ T cells from PBMCs. The source of these receptors is a human donor with multiple sclerosis.

The rearrangement uses TRBV2 and TRBJ2-1; D possibly corresponds to TRBD2 (5 bases). In germline, CDR1 is SNHLY, CDR2 FYNNEI. The V end lost 2 bases, the J end lost 0 bases, and 17 bases lay between the germline ends. The CDR3 is made up of 18 amino acids. CDR3 sequence: CASSEPRESFGSYNEQFF. CDR3 coding DNA: TGTGCCAGCAGTGAACCCCGGGAATCCTTCGGCTCCTACAATGAGCAGTTCTTC.

The chain uses TRBV13 and TRBJ2-1; TRBD2 aligns across 11 bases. CDR1 is PRHDT, CDR2 FYEKMQ, per germline (reference sequence). The ends lost 2 bases at V and 7 bases at J; junction bases unmatched: 7. The CDR3 loop spans 16 amino acids. The CDR3 region has the DNA TGTGCCAGCAGCTTAACACTAGCGGGAGATTTTAATGAGCAGTTCTTC. This sequence encodes CASSLTLAGDFNEQFF. Full variable domain (missing parts from reference TRBV13 and TRBJ2-1): AAGVIQSPRHLIKEKRETATLKCYPIPRHDTVYWYQQGPGQDPQFLISFYEKMQSDKGSIPDRFSAQQFSDYHSELNMSSLELGDSALYFCASSLTLAGDFNEQFFGPGTRLTVL.

This clonotype was detected only once. The CDR3 bases are TGTGCCAGCAGCCCGAATATAGGGGACGTACGTCTTAACTATGGCTACACCTTC. It translates to CASSPNIGDVRLNYGYTF. The chain joins TRBV12-3 or TRBV12-4 to TRBJ1-2; possibly TRBD1 for D (5 bases). The germline V and J ends were trimmed by 6 bases and 1 base, with 24 bases remaining between them. The CDR3 sequence is 18 residues long.

The chain links TRBV20-1 to TRBJ1-5; D gene ambiguous. From germline, CDR1 is DFQATT and CDR2 SNEGSKA (reference sequence). V lost 3 bases and J 4 bases, leaving 10 bases between the germline ends. This CDR3 has 13 residues. The CDR3 loop reads CSASPDPNQPQHF. CDR3 DNA sequence: TGCAGTGCTAGTCCCGACCCTAATCAGCCCCAGCATTTT.